The 17 T cell receptor beta chains given below trace back to one sample, sequenced in a study of T cells in Graves' hyperthyroidism and ophthalmopathy. From RNA transcripts, TCR beta CDR3 regions were amplified. RT-PCR in the first round (using the HTBI primer set) targeted the TCR CDR3. TCRdb redid the calling of the multiplex PCR reads with MiXCR, one entry per CDR3 protein. The table shows around 300,000 distinct CDR3 sequences, with around 22% occurring only once. Source material: blood. The receptors were gathered from a man under 40 with Graves' ophthalmopathy.

This clonotype was recorded a few times. The CDR3 sequence: CASSLERTGGRDEQFF. CDR3 DNA: TGTGCCAGCAGCTTAGAGCGGACAGGGGGCAGGGATGAGCAGTTCTTC. The chain joins TRBV7-9 to TRBJ2-1, with TRBD1 identical over 11 bases. The CDR3 contains 16 residues. The junction had 7 bases not matched to a gene; V was cut back by 1 base and J by 8 bases. In germline, CDR1 is SEHNR, CDR2 FQNEAQ (reference sequence). Together with reference TRBV7-9 and TRBJ2-1, the CDR3 gives the full variable domain: DTGVSQNPRHKITKRGQNVTFRCDPISEHNRLYWYRQTLGQGPEFLTYFQNEAQLEKSRLLSDRFSAERPKGSFSTLEIQRTEQGDSAMYLCASSLERTGGRDEQFFGPGTRLTVL.

The table lists this clonotype with many counts. V and J are TRBV7-2 and TRBJ2-3; possibly TRBD2 for D (6 bases). The CDR3 contains 14 residues. Trimming took 5 bases from V and 4 from J, leaving 13 bases between them. Germline-derived CDR1 and CDR2 are SGHTA and FQGNSA. The CDR3 region is CASSLGGGADTQYF. The CDR3 region has the DNA TGTGCCAGCAGCCTCGGCGGAGGGGCAGATACGCAGTATTTT.

This clonotype has a count of ten or more. This chain uses TRBV20-1 with TRBJ1-1, with 7 bases aligning to TRBD1. Germline V gene sequence: CDR1 DFQATT, CDR2 SNEGSKA (reference sequence). CDR3 length: 14 residues. J gave up 0 bases and V 6 bases, and 7 bases lay outside the gene matches. This CDR3 is CSAPRTGMNTEAFF. The CDR3 DNA reads TGCAGTGCCCCCAGGACAGGTATGAACACTGAAGCTTTCTTT.

This clonotype was counted between two and nine times. This chain connects TRBV18 to TRBJ2-5, with 9 bases matching TRBD1. CDR1 and CDR2 (germline): KGHSH, LQKENI. Trimming at V came to 3 bases and at J to 0 bases, leaving 2 bases not matched to a gene. CDR3 length equals 15 residues. CDR3 loop: CASSPGQGHQETQYF. The CDR3 coding sequence is TGTGCCAGCTCACCCGGACAGGGGCACCAAGAGACCCAGTACTTC.

This clonotype has just a few counts. The rearrangement links TRBV27 to TRBJ2-7; D gene unclear. This CDR3 has 15 amino acids. V dropped 6 bases and J dropped 3 bases, with 18 bases sitting between them. Looked up from germline, CDR1 is MNHEY and CDR2 is SMNVEV (reference sequence). CDR3 amino acids: CASSLSFHIGYEQYF. In DNA, the CDR3 is TGTGCCAGCAGCCTATCTTTTCACATTGGCTACGAGCAGTACTTC.

J is TRBJ2-1 and V is TRBV7-9; 9 positions match TRBD2. From germline, CDR1 is SEHNR and CDR2 FQNEAQ (reference sequence). The CDR3 extends over 16 amino acids. Losses at the gene ends were 1 base for V and 8 bases for J; bases not matched to a gene: 9. The CDR3 sequence: CASSLGLAGLVDEQFF. CDR3 DNA sequence: TGTGCCAGCAGCTTAGGGCTAGCGGGATTAGTGGATGAGCAGTTCTTC.

The rearrangement uses TRBV5-1 and TRBJ2-1, with 9 bases that match TRBD1. The V gene's germline CDR1 is SGHRS and CDR2 YFSETQ. The CDR3 has 13 residues. The trim removed 4 bases at V and 8 bases at J, leaving 4 bases unmatched. The CDR3 here is CASSPQGAHEQFF. CDR3 bases: TGCGCCAGCAGCCCACAGGGGGCTCATGAGCAGTTCTTC.

The rearrangement links TRBV9 to TRBJ1-6, with D perhaps TRBD1 (5 bases). Germline CDR1 SGDLS, CDR2 YYNGEE. This CDR3 contains 15 residues. Trimming stripped 3 bases from V and 10 bases from J, with 17 bases between. The CDR3 loop reads CASSAETVSSSPLHF. The CDR3 region has the DNA TGTGCCAGCAGCGCCGAGACAGTATCGTCGTCACCCCTCCACTTT.

In this sample, this clonotype turned up a few times. The chain has TRBV11-2 and TRBJ2-7; 7 bases align to TRBD2. Germline loops: CDR1 SGHAT, CDR2 FQNNGV. The ends lost 2 bases at V and 3 bases at J; junction bases unmatched: 4. The CDR3 length is 14 residues. The CDR3 nucleotides read TGTGCCAGCAGCTTACTAGCGGCCCACTACGAGCAGTACTTC. Amino acid sequence: CASSLLAAHYEQYF.

The chain couples TRBV6-1 to TRBJ2-1; D is ambiguous. The CDR3 is 12 amino acids. Germline CDR1 MNHNS, CDR2 SASEGT. V lost 6 bases and J 3 bases, leaving 6 bases between the germline ends. CDR3 bases: TGTGCCAGCAGAACTGACTACAATGAGCAGTTCTTC. Protein product: CASRTDYNEQFF.

The chain has TRBV6-1 and TRBJ1-5; 7 bases are shared with TRBD1. The V and J ends lost 5 bases and 1 base, in that order; junction bases with no gene match: 8. Germline V gene lookup returns CDR1 MNHNS and CDR2 SASEGT. This CDR3 has 16 amino acids. The CDR3 sequence is CASSPRTGPSNQPQHF. CDR3 DNA sequence: TGTGCCAGCAGTCCTCGGACAGGCCCGAGCAATCAGCCCCAGCATTTT.

The chain joins TRBV11-3 to TRBJ2-7, with D perhaps TRBD2 (6 bases). V dropped 5 bases and J dropped 3 bases, with 14 bases sitting between them. The CDR3 contains 14 residues. CDR1 SGHNT and CDR2 YENEEA come from the germline V gene. CDR3 sequence: CASSPGDANYEQYF. The CDR3 DNA is TGTGCCAGCAGCCCGGGGGACGCAAACTACGAGCAGTACTTC.

This clonotype came up a few times. This chain uses TRBV10-3 with TRBJ2-5, with unresolved D. Germline V gives CDR1 ENHRY, CDR2 SYGVKD. This CDR3 comprises 13 residues. Trimming left V 7 bases short and J 5 bases short, with 14 bases between. The CDR3 is CAITNAVGETQYF. Here the CDR3 DNA reads TGTGCCATCACCAACGCTGTGGGTGAGACCCAGTACTTC.

The V and J genes are TRBV12-3 or TRBV12-4 and TRBJ2-2, with TRBD2 identical over 10 bases. This CDR3 is 18 amino acids long. The V gene end was trimmed by 3 bases and the J gene end by 6 bases; junction bases not matched to a gene: 13. CDR3 in DNA: TGTGCCAGCAGTTTTAATCGCCTAGCGGGAGAACCGGCCGGGGAGCTGTTTTTT. Translation: CASSFNRLAGEPAGELFF.

This chain links TRBV28 with TRBJ1-1, with D unresolved. The V and J ends lost 1 base and 7 bases respectively, with 10 bases between them. This CDR3 has 13 amino acids. Germline-derived CDR1 and CDR2 are MDHEN and SYDVKM. The CDR3: CASSLSYSLEAFF. For the CDR3, the DNA is TGTGCCAGCAGTTTATCCTACAGCCTTGAAGCTTTCTTT.

The V gene is TRBV19, the J gene TRBJ2-1; 7 bases are shared with TRBD2. Germline CDR1 LNHDA, CDR2 SQIVND (reference sequence). The CDR3 totals 16 residues. J lost 0 bases, V lost 3 bases, and 5 bases had no gene match. The CDR3 is CASSIWAGVSYNEQFF. CDR3 nucleotide sequence: TGTGCCAGTAGTATTTGGGCGGGAGTCTCCTACAATGAGCAGTTCTTC.

This clonotype came up many times. The chain employs TRBV11-1 and TRBJ2-1, with D hard to call. Trimming removed 1 base at V and 4 bases at J, with 8 bases between. CDR3 length: 14 residues. Germline values: CDR1 SGHAT, CDR2 FQDESV (reference sequence). This CDR3 is CASSLEADYNEQFF. CDR3 DNA sequence: TGTGCCAGCAGCTTAGAGGCAGATTACAATGAGCAGTTCTTC.